The sequence of this T cell receptor (beta chain) was determined in a study of response to subunit inactivated influenza vaccine. Points from the study as a whole: The authors suggested that every seasonal influenza vaccination recruits few new T cells.

Using its own MiXCR run on the RT-PCR reads, TCRdb lists one record per CDR3 protein. The data show fewer than 350,000 distinct CDR3 sequences, with roughly 22% seen just once and 10% to 13% held by the top ten. About this clonotype: Its antigen is undetermined.

V trimming: 8 bases; J trimming: 8 bases; junction bases outside the gene matches: 6. CDR1 and CDR2 (germline): KGHDR, SFDVKD. This CDR3 has 13 amino acids. This TCR was sampled from a man between 50 and 75 years old who received an inactivated influenza vaccine. This sample comprised PBMCs from blood, obtained 21 months after vaccination. The gene calls are TRBV24-1 and TRBJ2-3; 10 nucleotides line up with TRBD2. The CDR3 is CATTEAGGRTQYF. For the CDR3, the DNA is TGTGCCACCACCGAAGCGGGAGGGCGTACGCAGTATTTT.